This T cell receptor (beta chain) was obtained from a study of blood T cell repertoires in COVID-19. Study information: The cDNA or gDNA used as material had been derived from T cells, B-cell-depleted T cells, or PBMCs.

Between the trimmed V and J ends, which lost 3 bases and 6 bases, there was a span of 12 bases. The CDR3 is 13 residues long. Looked up from germline, CDR1 is DFQATT and CDR2 is SNEGSKA (reference sequence). Original methodology: Estimated nucleated cell counts came from reference gene primer amplification. The repertoire was sequenced with immunoSEQ multiplex PCR; TCRdb's copy has only in-frame clones and lacks some. V, J and clone size were drawn from that table, and D and trimming were deduced from the DNA. The sample includes about 70,000 clones, around nine tenths seen only once; the top ten take over 25%.

What was sequenced was peripheral blood. The chain recombines TRBV20-1 with TRBJ2-1; D uncertain. The clonotype originates from a woman of 80 years or more with active or convalescent COVID-19. The chain's CDR3 is CSASEMTSNEQFF. CDR3 DNA sequence: TGCAGTGCTAGTGAGATGACAAGCAATGAGCAGTTCTTC.